The entry that follows covers one TCR beta chain sequence. Its antigen is as yet unknown. Regarding time point: cycle 4 day 1 (C4D1), after less than 7 weeks of nivolumab. All trial patients relapsed after autologous stem cell transplantation. PBMCs, once thawed, yielded CD8+ T cells isolated by magnetic negative selection. Patients reached a best response of complete response, partial response or progressive disease. This CDR3 spans 15 amino acids. The germline CDR1 and CDR2 sequences are SEHNR and FQNEAQ (reference sequence). V was clipped by 5 bases and J by 4 bases, with 12 bases between them. The table came from immunoSEQ multiplex PCR; TCRdb's copy has only in-frame clones and leaves some out. This table holds 7,500 to 8,500 clones, 77% found once. The record originates from a study of PD-1 blockade in classical Hodgkin lymphoma. Study results and limitations: Exclusion covered patients beginning nivolumab under 1 year post-ASCT. Lower baseline TCR diversity was reported for newly diagnosed patients than for healthy donors. There was a significant rise in CD4+ TCR diversity by C4D1, with no such rise for CD8+.

This specimen consisted of CD8+ T cells from blood, obtained before the fourth cycle of nivolumab. The TCR was taken from a human donor with classical Hodgkin lymphoma. This sequence joins TRBV7-9 and TRBJ2-6; D gene unclear. CDR3 loop: CASSVGPVGANVLTF. In DNA, the CDR3 is TGTGCCAGCAGCGTAGGACCCGTGGGGGCCAACGTCCTGACTTTC. The full variable domain, its missing parts supplied by reference TRBV7-9 and TRBJ2-6, is DTGVSQNPRHKITKRGQNVTFRCDPISEHNRLYWYRQTLGQGPEFLTYFQNEAQLEKSRLLSDRFSAERPKGSFSTLEIQRTEQGDSAMYLCASSVGPVGANVLTFGAGSRLTVL.